The T cell receptor (beta chain) described here comes from a study of shared clonotypes between healthy human individuals. CDR1 is SNHLY, CDR2 FYNNEI, per germline. CDR3 length equals 13 residues. V was trimmed by 7 bases and J by 9 bases, leaving 16 bases between them. Findings and limits, study-wide: Donors were few, which limited the genetic and exposure-history diversity represented.

Libraries were prepared by immunoSEQ multiplex PCR; TCRdb keeps only in-frame clonotypes and omits some of them. The sample has approximately 460,000 clones, roughly three quarters seen once. In the case of this clone: What it binds is not known.

This sequence originates from a woman in her thirties or forties in good health. Some clones in this sample may be carry-over from other donors' samples. The specimen sequenced was PBMCs. The chain combines TRBV2 with TRBJ1-5; TRBD1 is a possible D gene (5 bases). This CDR3 is CASMEAPGGPQHF. The CDR3 DNA sequence: TGTGCCAGCATGGAAGCTCCGGGGGGGCCCCAGCATTTT.